This TCR beta chain was observed in a study of OX40 agonist ivuxolimab in advanced cancers. Looked up from germline, CDR1 is KGHSH and CDR2 is LQKENI. The J segment lost 5 bases and the V segment lost 6 bases, leaving 14 bases of the junction unmatched. This CDR3 region has 16 residues. Produced via immunoSEQ multiplex PCR; TCRdb's table is partial and in-frame only. This table holds about 90,000 clones, around 90% found once. The gene calls are TRBV18 and TRBJ2-7; 9 bases map to TRBD2. The specimen comprised CD4+ or CD8+ T cells sorted from blood, sampled in a trial of the OX40 agonist ivuxolimab. The TCR sequence derives from an adult with an advanced solid tumor such as melanoma, head and neck, liver or kidney cancer. The CDR3 DNA sequence: TGTGCCAGCTCGCCCATAAGAGCGGGAGGAGGTCACGAGCAGTACTTC. This codes for CASSPIRAGGGHEQYF.